One sample yielded the 26 T cell receptor beta chains listed below, sequenced in a study of regulatory T cells in long-lasting Graves disease. Researchers made TCR beta libraries by using iRepertoire HTBI primers and running Arm-PCR on CDR3 regions. TCRdb fed the multiplex PCR reads into MiXCR, producing one record per CDR3 protein. The table records around 250,000 distinct CDR3 sequences, 20% to 25% of them present only once. Time point noted: newly diagnosed GD, antithyroid drugs for less than 3 months. TCR sequences were obtained from RNA taken from PBMCs. The specimen was peripheral blood mononuclear cells (PBMCs), collected at new diagnosis, from a patient treated with antithyroid drugs. These receptors all come from a female donor with Graves disease.

The chain employs TRBV25-1 and TRBJ1-4; TRBD1 is a possible D gene (5 bases). V lost 8 bases, J lost 4 bases, and 14 bases lay in between. Germline-derived CDR1 and CDR2 are MGHDK and SYGVNS. The CDR3 sequence is 14 residues long. In DNA form, the CDR3 reads TGTGCCAGCGGGGGACGCGGATTTAATGAAAAACTGTTTTTT. It yields the protein CASGGRGFNEKLFF.

Many counts were recorded for this clonotype. The chain has TRBV11-2 and TRBJ1-1, with D unresolved. V was pared by 6 bases and J by 0 bases, with 8 bases between. This CDR3 is built from 13 residues. Germline CDR1 and CDR2: SGHAT and FQNNGV. CDR3 DNA sequence: TGTGCCAGCAGACGGACGGTGAACACTGAAGCTTTCTTT. Residues: CASRRTVNTEAFF. The variable domain in full, with the rest retrieved from reference TRBV11-2 and TRBJ1-1, is EAGVAQSPRYKIIEKRQSVAFWCNPISGHATLYWYQQILGQGPKLLIQFQNNGVVDDSQLPKDRFSAERLKGVDSTLKIQPAKLEDSAVYLCASRRTVNTEAFFGQGTRLTVV.

There are many counts of this clonotype. This chain uses TRBV11-3 with TRBJ1-1; maybe TRBD1 (5 bases). Germline CDR1 and CDR2: SGHNT and YENEEA. The CDR3 spans 14 residues. V was trimmed by 6 bases and J by 1 base, leaving 12 bases between them. Here the CDR3 reads CASSFGGGNTEAFF. The DNA of the CDR3 is TGTGCCAGCAGTTTCGGGGGAGGGAACACTGAAGCTTTCTTT.

The rearrangement links TRBV7-9 to TRBJ1-2; D remains ambiguous. Germline CDR1 and CDR2: SEHNR and FQNEAQ (reference sequence). Trimming stripped 0 bases from V and 8 bases from J, with 10 bases between. CDR3 length: 13 amino acids. Here the CDR3 reads CASSLAGLKGYTF. The DNA of the CDR3 is TGTGCCAGCAGCTTAGCGGGGTTAAAGGGCTACACCTTC.

Note on this clonotype: It may be a read error: a sequence one base away is much more abundant. The J gene is TRBJ1-5, the V gene TRBV4-1; tentatively, D is TRBD1 (5 bases). The CDR3 contains 14 residues. Germline V lookup: CDR1 MGHRA, CDR2 YSYEKL. V shed 3 bases and J shed 7 bases, with 13 bases lying between them. Written as DNA, the CDR3 is TGCGCCAGCAGCCATCCCCTACGGGGGCAGCCCCAGCATTTT. This gives the protein CASSHPLRGQPQHF.

V usage is TRBV6-1 and J usage is TRBJ1-4; D is possibly TRBD1 (5 bases). V was pared by 6 bases and J by 3 bases, with 17 bases between. Germline V lookup: CDR1 MNHNS, CDR2 SASEGT. The CDR3 totals 16 residues. The CDR3 is CASSYTARGANEKLFF. As DNA, the CDR3 is TGTGCCAGCAGCTATACCGCTCGGGGGGCTAATGAAAAACTGTTTTTT.

The gene calls are TRBV19 and TRBJ1-5, with D uncertain. This CDR3 contains 13 residues. Between the trimmed V and J ends, which lost 5 bases and 2 bases, there was a span of 7 bases. Germline-derived CDR1 and CDR2 are LNHDA and SQIVND (reference sequence). The CDR3 here is CASSHTGNQPQHF. CDR3 coding DNA: TGTGCCAGTAGTCACACGGGCAATCAGCCCCAGCATTTT.

This clonotype was observed at least ten times. V usage is TRBV20-1 and J usage is TRBJ2-5, with D hard to call. The CDR3 runs 15 residues. The germline gives CDR1 DFQATT, CDR2 SNEGSKA (reference sequence). V lost 6 bases, J lost 2 bases, and 19 bases lay in between. CDR3: CSASRATKSQETQYF. For the CDR3, the DNA is TGCAGTGCGAGCCGGGCCACTAAATCACAAGAGACCCAGTACTTC.

This clonotype was observed at least ten times. The CDR3 loop is CATQSQADTGELFF. The CDR3, as DNA: TGTGCCACCCAGTCCCAGGCCGACACCGGGGAGCTGTTTTTT. The chain links TRBV6-1 to TRBJ2-2; D ambiguous. This CDR3 has 14 amino acids. V was pared by 10 bases and J by 3 bases, with 15 bases between. Germline CDR1 reads MNHNS; CDR2 reads SASEGT.

This clonotype was seen a handful of times. The likely explanation is a read error, given a far larger clone one base away. The chain combines TRBV7-2 with TRBJ2-3; a possible D gene is TRBD2 (6 bases). Gene TRBJ2-5 matches the end of the DNA better, so the J call may be wrong. Germline CDR1 is SGHTA and CDR2 is FQGNSA. The CDR3 spans 15 residues. DNA for the CDR3: TGTGCCAGCAGCTCATCTAGCGCGCAGAGGGAGGCCCAGTACTTC. Its protein is CASSSSSAQREAQYF.

This clonotype has ten or more counts. V and J are TRBV7-9 and TRBJ2-7; TRBD1 agrees at 7 bases. The CDR3 sequence is 14 residues long. Trimming removed 5 bases from V and 5 bases from J; junction bases left unmatched: 9. Germline loops: CDR1 SEHNR, CDR2 FQNEAQ (reference sequence). The CDR3 sequence is CASSTRTGSHEQYF. DNA for the CDR3: TGTGCCAGCAGCACCCGGACAGGATCCCACGAGCAGTACTTC.

This clonotype has a count of ten or more. The gene calls are TRBV12-3 or TRBV12-4 and TRBJ2-1, with D tentatively TRBD2 (6 bases). V lost 3 bases to trimming and J lost 0 bases, with 21 bases between them. This CDR3 spans 19 amino acids. Here the CDR3 reads CASSFRHAGKFNSYNEQFF. In DNA, the CDR3 is TGTGCCAGCAGTTTTCGTCACGCGGGAAAGTTTAACTCCTACAATGAGCAGTTCTTC.

The chain combines TRBV10-3 with TRBJ1-2; a possible D gene is TRBD1 (6 bases). CDR1 is ENHRY, CDR2 SYGVKD, per germline. This CDR3 has 15 residues. V was trimmed by 3 bases and J by 8 bases, leaving 19 bases between them. The CDR3 nucleotides are TGTGCCATCAGTGACCCTTCGGAGGGGGTCGGGGGCTACACCTTC. Its protein product is CAISDPSEGVGGYTF.

On this clonotype itself: One junction end disagrees with the germline gene, perhaps due to a read error. The chain uses TRBV6-9 and TRBJ1-2; D possibly corresponds to TRBD1 (5 bases). This CDR3 is 14 amino acids long. Germline CDR1 is MNHGY and CDR2 is SVAAGI. The CDR3 nucleotides are TGTGTCAGCAGTTACAATGGGGGTGTTTACGGCTACACCTTC. Translating gives CVSSYNGGVYGYTF.

This clonotype has a count of ten or more. The chain links TRBV2 to TRBJ1-2; 8 bases align to TRBD1. Germline CDR1 and CDR2: SNHLY and FYNNEI. The CDR3 covers 13 residues. Losses at the gene ends were 5 bases for V and 4 bases for J; bases not matched to a gene: 3. CDR3 sequence: CASSKQGGYGYTF. The CDR3 DNA is TGTGCCAGCAGTAAACAGGGGGGCTATGGCTACACCTTC.

This clonotype was picked up a small number of times. The J gene is TRBJ2-5, the V gene TRBV11-2; D gene ambiguous. V lost 6 bases and J 6 bases, leaving 11 bases between the germline ends. This CDR3 is built from 12 residues. Germline lookup yields CDR1 SGHAT and CDR2 FQNNGV. The CDR3 is CASSYPPQTQYF. In DNA form, the CDR3 reads TGTGCCAGCAGTTACCCCCCCCAGACCCAGTACTTC.

In its sample, this clonotype was seen many times. The V call is TRBV6-2 or TRBV6-3, the J call TRBJ2-7, with TRBD2 matching over 8 bases. J lost 5 bases, V lost 2 bases, and 11 bases had no gene match. The CDR3 runs to 16 residues. CDR1 and CDR2 from the germline V gene are MNHEY and SVGEGT. The DNA of the CDR3 is TGTGCCAGCAGTTACGAAGCGGGAGATCGCGGAGACGAGCAGTACTTC. As protein: CASSYEAGDRGDEQYF.

This clonotype was seen at least ten times. V is TRBV28 and J is TRBJ2-1; TRBD2 matches at 10 bases. V shed 6 bases and J 9 bases; nucleotides not matched to a gene: 14. Germline V gives CDR1 MDHEN, CDR2 SYDVKM. This CDR3 spans 16 amino acids. The CDR3 DNA is TGTGCCAGCAGAAACGATCGGGCTAGCGGGAGTTCTGAGCAGTTCTTC. Protein: CASRNDRASGSSEQFF.

The rearrangement uses TRBV30 and TRBJ2-2; TRBD1 agrees at 7 bases. After removal of 2 bases from V and 6 bases from J, the junction contained 3 bases not matched to a gene. Germline V gives CDR1 GTSNPN, CDR2 SVGIG (reference sequence). The CDR3 covers 13 residues. The CDR3 sequence is CAWSIGGPGELFF. The CDR3 region has the DNA TGTGCCTGGAGTATAGGGGGCCCCGGGGAGCTGTTTTTT.

About this clonotype: A much larger clone lies one base from this, so it may be a read error. The chain has TRBV7-2 and TRBJ2-7, with 7 bases lining up with TRBD2. There are 14 residues in the CDR3. Germline values: CDR1 SGHTA, CDR2 FQGNSA. The CDR3 coding sequence is TGTGTCAGCAGCTCACCGACCAGGCGGGGGGAGCAGTACTTC. This translates into CVSSSPTRRGEQYF. Looking up the rest from reference TRBV7-2 and TRBJ2-7 gives the full variable domain: GAGVSQSPSNKVTEKGKDVELRCDPISGHTALYWYRQSLGQGLEFLIYFQGNSAPDKSGLPSDRFSAERTGGSVSTLTIQRTQQEDSAVYLCVSSSPTRRGEQYFGPGTRLTVT.

This clonotype is a singleton in its sample. The rearrangement joins TRBV15 to TRBJ1-6, with a tentative D call TRBD1 (5 bases). Germline lookup yields CDR1 LNHNV and CDR2 YYDKDF (reference sequence). There are 18 residues in the CDR3. V was shortened by 3 bases and J by 9 bases, with 24 bases between the two germline ends. The CDR3 bases are TGTGCCACCAGCAGGGCTTATGATAATTCAGGGAGTGGTTCACCCCTCCACTTT. Its translation: CATSRAYDNSGSGSPLHF.

This clonotype was counted ten times or more. V and J are TRBV12-5 and TRBJ2-5, with TRBD1 as a possible D gene (6 bases). This CDR3 region has 13 residues. CDR1 and CDR2 from the germline V gene are LGHNT and FRNRAP. Trimming removed 3 bases from V and 4 bases from J, with 9 bases in between. CDR3 region: CASGLQGAETQYF. CDR3 in DNA: TGTGCTAGTGGTTTACAGGGTGCAGAGACCCAGTACTTC.

This clonotype has at least ten counts. This chain links TRBV2 with TRBJ2-2, with 7 bases fitting TRBD2. The CDR3 runs to 16 residues. Per the germline V gene, CDR1 is SNHLY and CDR2 is FYNNEI. The V segment lost 6 bases and the J segment 4 bases; nucleotides outside the gene matches: 11. In nucleotides, the CDR3 is TGTGCCAGCAGATTCCGGCTGACGGGGGGCACCGGGGAGCTGTTTTTT. Its translation is CASRFRLTGGTGELFF. The entire variable domain, with the rest obtained from reference TRBV2 and TRBJ2-2, is as follows: EPEVTQTPSHQVTQMGQEVILRCVPISNHLYFYWYRQILGQKVEFLVSFYNNEISEKSEIFDDQFSVERPDGSNFTLKIRSTKLEDSAMYFCASRFRLTGGTGELFFGEGSRLTVL.

This clonotype was counted many times. The chain combines TRBV28 with TRBJ1-2; TRBD1 might be the D (6 bases). The length of the CDR3 is 13 residues. Trimming shortened V by 5 bases and J by 8 bases, and 15 bases separated the two germline ends. The germline gives CDR1 MDHEN, CDR2 SYDVKM. This chain's CDR3 is CASSPHQGNGYTF. CDR3 coding DNA: TGTGCCAGCAGTCCACATCAGGGGAACGGCTACACCTTC.

This clonotype came up many times. The chain is built from TRBV9 and TRBJ2-7; 10 bases are a match to TRBD2. The ends lost 0 bases at V and 1 base at J; junction bases unmatched: 1. CDR3 length equals 15 residues. The germline gives CDR1 SGDLS, CDR2 YYNGEE. The CDR3 loop reads CASSVEAGGSYEQYF. As DNA, the CDR3 is TGTGCCAGCAGCGTAGAAGCGGGGGGGTCCTACGAGCAGTACTTC.

This clonotype has at least ten counts. V usage is TRBV29-1 and J usage is TRBJ2-1; tentative D call: TRBD2 (6 bases). The CDR3 sequence is 14 residues long. Trimming stripped 4 bases from V and 8 bases from J, with 18 bases between. The germline CDR1 and CDR2 sequences are SQVTM and ANQGSEA. The CDR3 is CSVVGGRGYDEQFF. As DNA, the CDR3 is TGCAGCGTTGTGGGAGGCCGCGGGTACGATGAGCAGTTCTTC.